This TCR beta chain was sequenced during a study of blood T cell repertoires in COVID-19. About the study: Both acute and convalescent COVID-19 samples were obtained from the United States, Italy and Spain.

Germline CDR1 SGHTA, CDR2 FQGNSA. The CDR3 contains 13 residues. Clones were sequenced by immunoSEQ multiplex PCR, and TCRdb holds only the in-frame ones, with some missing. The sample carries approximately 300,000 clones, around 92% recorded once. As for this clone: The junction and the germline gene differ at one end; a read error may be behind it.

Sequencing input: peripheral blood. The clonotype was recovered from a man between 18 and 29 years old who had recovered from COVID-19. This chain joins TRBV7-2 and TRBJ2-7; TRBD1 agrees at 7 bases. The CDR3 protein is CASSLAEIQGLDF. Here the CDR3 DNA reads TGTGCCAGCAGCTTAGCGGAGATACAGGGGCTGGACTTC.